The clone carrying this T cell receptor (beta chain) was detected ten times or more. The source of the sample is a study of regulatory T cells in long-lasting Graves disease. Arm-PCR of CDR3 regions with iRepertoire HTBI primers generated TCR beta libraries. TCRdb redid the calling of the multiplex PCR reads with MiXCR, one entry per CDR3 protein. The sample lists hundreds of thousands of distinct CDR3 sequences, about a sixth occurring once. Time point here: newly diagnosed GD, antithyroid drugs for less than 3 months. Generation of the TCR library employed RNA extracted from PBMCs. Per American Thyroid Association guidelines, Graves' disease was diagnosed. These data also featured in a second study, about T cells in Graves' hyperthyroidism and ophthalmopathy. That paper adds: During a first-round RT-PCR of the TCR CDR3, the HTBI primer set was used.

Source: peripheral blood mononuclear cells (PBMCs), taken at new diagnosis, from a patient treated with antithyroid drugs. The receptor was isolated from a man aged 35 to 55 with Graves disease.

In nucleotides, the CDR3 is TGTGCCAGCAGCGTAAGCACTACCACAGATACGCAGTATTTT. Amino acid sequence: CASSVSTTTDTQYF. The rearrangement links TRBV7-2 to TRBJ2-3; D ambiguous. CDR1 and CDR2 from the germline V gene are SGHTA and FQGNSA. Between the trimmed V and J ends, which lost 5 bases and 2 bases, there was a span of 11 bases. The CDR3 spans 14 residues. Full variable domain (outside the CDR3, taken from reference TRBV7-2 and TRBJ2-3): GAGVSQSPSNKVTEKGKDVELRCDPISGHTALYWYRQSLGQGLEFLIYFQGNSAPDKSGLPSDRFSAERTGGSVSTLTIQRTQQEDSAVYLCASSVSTTTDTQYFGPGTRLTVL.